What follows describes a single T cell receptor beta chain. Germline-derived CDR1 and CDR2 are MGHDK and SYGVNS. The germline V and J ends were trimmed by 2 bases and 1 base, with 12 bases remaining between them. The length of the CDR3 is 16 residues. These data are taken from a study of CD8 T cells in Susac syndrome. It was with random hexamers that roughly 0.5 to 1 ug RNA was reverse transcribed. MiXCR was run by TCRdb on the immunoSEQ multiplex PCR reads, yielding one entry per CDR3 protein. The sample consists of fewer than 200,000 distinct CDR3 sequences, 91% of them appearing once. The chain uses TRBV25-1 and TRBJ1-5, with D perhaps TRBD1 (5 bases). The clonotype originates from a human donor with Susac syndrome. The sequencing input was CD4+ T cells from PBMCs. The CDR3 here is CASSEAGCGSNQPQHF. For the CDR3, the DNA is TGTGCCAGCAGTGAAGCAGGGTGTGGAAGCAATCAGCCCCAGCATTTT.